This TCR beta chain was recovered during a study of cytomegalovirus exposure and HLA in healthy donors. Primers: 60 Vbeta forward and 13 Jbeta reverse. Repertoires were generated with immunoSEQ multiplex PCR, while TCRdb's copy carries only in-frame clones and drops some. Among approximately 170,000 clones, about two thirds were seen once, and the ten largest hold 4.5%. As regards this clone: What it binds is not known.

Points from the study as a whole: It has been reported that TCR beta sequences accurately predicted the HLA-A and HLA-B alleles of most subjects.

Germline-derived CDR1 and CDR2 are SGHRS and YFSETQ. This CDR3 spans 15 amino acids. The V and J ends lost 4 bases and 4 bases, in that order; junction bases with no gene match: 7. The gene calls are TRBV5-1 and TRBJ2-1; TRBD2 agrees at 8 bases. Sequenced input: PBMCs. The receptor comes from a woman aged 18-29 years in good health and CMV-seropositive. The CDR3 loop is CASSLTSERYNEQFF. The CDR3 DNA is TGCGCCAGCAGCCTGACTAGCGAAAGGTACAATGAGCAGTTCTTC.